This T cell receptor (beta chain) was observed in a study of shared clonotypes between healthy human individuals. Germline lookup yields CDR1 SGHRS and CDR2 YFSETQ. CDR3 length: 13 residues. With 4 bases removed from V and 2 bases from J, the gap between germline ends came to 10 bases. In this sample, this clone turned up a few times. Measured with immunoSEQ multiplex PCR; TCRdb has only the in-frame clones, and not every one. The table records more than 450,000 clones, 79% of them present only once. This TCR was recovered from a middle-aged woman in good health. Some clones in this sample may be carry-over from other donors' samples. The material sequenced was PBMCs. The chain uses TRBV5-1 and TRBJ2-7; D might be TRBD1 (6 bases). The CDR3 reads CASSKTGPYEQYF. In DNA form, the CDR3 reads TGCGCCAGCAGCAAGACAGGCCCCTACGAGCAGTACTTC. The variable domain in full, completed from reference TRBV5-1 and TRBJ2-7, reads KAGVTQTPRYLIKTRGQQVTLSCSPISGHRSVSWYQQTPGQGLQFLFEYFSETQRNKGNFPGRFSGRQFSNSRSEMNVSTLELGDSALYLCASSKTGPYEQYFGPGTRLTVT.